The 17 T cell receptor beta chains in this list originate from one sample, sequenced in a study of T cell changes during pregnancy in multiple sclerosis. Some clones are missing from TCRdb's copy, which holds only in-frame ones; the method was immunoSEQ multiplex PCR. The sample has about 60,000 clones; about 91% are singletons. The sequences come from peripheral blood, collected before pregnancy. These receptors were obtained from a female donor with multiple sclerosis, enrolled in a pregnancy study.

The chain carries TRBV18 and TRBJ1-1, with TRBD1 matching over 11 bases. This CDR3 is built from 14 residues. J was trimmed by 7 bases and V by 6 bases; bases with no gene match: 7. CDR1 and CDR2 (germline): KGHSH, LQKENI. The CDR3 DNA sequence: TGTGCCAGCTCTCTAGGACAGGGGGCAGGTGAAGCTTTCTTT. This gives the protein CASSLGQGAGEAFF. Together with reference TRBV18 and TRBJ1-1, the CDR3 gives the full variable domain: NAGVMQNPRHLVRRRGQEARLRCSPMKGHSHVYWYRQLPEEGLKFMVYLQKENIIDESGMPKERFSAEFPKEGPSILRIQQVVRGDSAAYFCASSLGQGAGEAFFGQGTRLTVV.

The genes are TRBV19 and TRBJ1-2; TRBD1 might be the D (6 bases). CDR1 LNHDA and CDR2 SQIVND come from the germline V gene (reference sequence). The CDR3 is made up of 13 amino acids. The germline V and J ends were trimmed by 10 bases and 7 bases, with 19 bases remaining between them. For the CDR3, the DNA is TGTGCCACCCAACAGGGAACGATTAGTGGCTACACCTTC. It yields the protein CATQQGTISGYTF.

The chain joins TRBV6-5 to TRBJ2-3; D is possibly TRBD2 (5 bases). Per the germline V gene, CDR1 is MNHEY and CDR2 is SVGAGI. Trimming removed 2 bases from V and 2 bases from J, with 8 bases in between. The CDR3 is made up of 14 amino acids. CDR3 in DNA: TGTGCCAGCAGTTACGGCGGGCCCACAGATACGCAGTATTTT. Translated: CASSYGGPTDTQYF.

The rearrangement uses TRBV5-4 and TRBJ1-2; tentatively, D is TRBD1 (5 bases). V was shortened by 4 bases and J by 8 bases, with 18 bases between the two germline ends. This CDR3 is built from 14 residues. Germline loops: CDR1 SGHNT, CDR2 YYREEE (reference sequence). The chain's CDR3 is CASSRGTDMSGYTF. As DNA, the CDR3 is TGTGCCAGCAGCCGGGGGACGGATATGAGCGGCTACACCTTC.

The chain combines TRBV11-2 with TRBJ2-3; 12 positions agree with TRBD2. The CDR3 contains 16 residues. J was trimmed by 3 bases and V by 5 bases; bases with no gene match: 6. In germline, CDR1 is SGHAT, CDR2 FQNNGV. CDR3: CASSHLAGGRTDTQYF. CDR3 coding DNA: TGTGCCAGCAGCCATCTAGCGGGGGGGCGGACAGATACGCAGTATTTT.

V and J are TRBV7-9 and TRBJ2-2, with TRBD1 matching 10 bases. Looked up from germline, CDR1 is SEHNR and CDR2 is FQNEAQ (reference sequence). The trim removed 5 bases at V and 1 base at J, leaving 10 bases unmatched. The CDR3 length is 18 residues. The CDR3, as DNA: TGTGCCAGCAGCCCAACGGCCCGGGACAGGGGGAACACCGGGGAGCTGTTTTTT. Protein product: CASSPTARDRGNTGELFF.

This chain joins TRBV7-2 and TRBJ2-2; 14 nucleotides line up with TRBD2. This CDR3 is 18 amino acids long. Germline loops: CDR1 SGHTA, CDR2 FQGNSA. V lost 3 bases to trimming and J lost 4 bases; unmatched junction nucleotides: 7. The CDR3 sequence is CASSFRLAGGRATGELFF. CDR3 in DNA: TGTGCCAGCAGCTTTCGACTAGCGGGGGGGAGGGCCACCGGGGAGCTGTTTTTT.

This chain links TRBV7-3 with TRBJ2-5, with D tentatively TRBD2 (5 bases). The V end lost 5 bases, the J end lost 4 bases, and 5 bases lay between the germline ends. The CDR3 is 11 residues long. Germline CDR1 SGHTA, CDR2 FQGTGA. The DNA for the CDR3 is TGTGCCAGCAGCCGGGGAGAGACCCAGTACTTC. Translated, it gives CASSRGETQYF.

This chain's CDR3 is CASSFGGIQETQYF. The CDR3, as DNA: TGTGCCAGCAGCTTTGGGGGGATCCAAGAGACCCAGTACTTC. J is TRBJ2-5 and V is TRBV7-3; tentatively, D is TRBD2 (6 bases). CDR1 is SGHTA, CDR2 FQGTGA, per germline. The CDR3 loop spans 14 amino acids. The ends were cut back, 3 bases at V and 1 base at J, with 9 bases in the middle. Full variable domain (remainder filled in from reference TRBV7-3 and TRBJ2-5): GAGVSQTPSNKVTEKGKYVELRCDPISGHTALYWYRQSLGQGPEFLIYFQGTGAADDSGLPNDRFFAVRPEGSVSTLKIQRTERGDSAVYLCASSFGGIQETQYFGPGTRLLVL.

This rearrangement joins TRBV2 to TRBJ2-7; no clear D gene. The CDR3 covers 12 residues. The V end was cut by 3 bases, the J end by 4 bases, with 7 bases between. Germline loops: CDR1 SNHLY, CDR2 FYNNEI. DNA of the CDR3: TGTGCCAGCAGTGAGACCGGGTACGAGCAGTACTTC. Translating gives CASSETGYEQYF.

The V gene is TRBV6-1, the J gene TRBJ2-3, with D hard to call. In germline, CDR1 is MNHNS, CDR2 SASEGT. CDR3 length: 14 residues. Trimming removed 6 bases from V and 5 bases from J, with 15 bases in between. The CDR3 DNA reads as TGTGCCAGCAGCGCCACCCCGACACGAGATACGCAGTATTTT. The encoded protein is CASSATPTRDTQYF.

This chain joins TRBV7-2 and TRBJ2-5; 9 bases map to TRBD2. V lost 5 bases to trimming and J lost 5 bases; unmatched junction nucleotides: 9. The CDR3 sequence is 15 residues long. Germline V CDR1 and CDR2: SGHTA, FQGNSA. In DNA form, the CDR3 reads TGTGCCAGCAGCCAGGGCGGGGGGGCCTGGGAGACCCAGTACTTC. Its translation: CASSQGGGAWETQYF.

The chain uses TRBV2 and TRBJ2-2, with 7 bases that match TRBD1. CDR3 length: 15 amino acids. The V gene's germline CDR1 is SNHLY and CDR2 FYNNEI. J lost 2 bases, V lost 6 bases, and 6 bases had no gene match. CDR3 loop: CASRAGTVNTGELFF. CDR3 DNA sequence: TGTGCCAGCAGAGCCGGGACAGTCAACACCGGGGAGCTGTTTTTT. The full variable domain, completed using reference TRBV2 and TRBJ2-2, is EPEVTQTPSHQVTQMGQEVILRCVPISNHLYFYWYRQILGQKVEFLVSFYNNEISEKSEIFDDQFSVERPDGSNFTLKIRSTKLEDSAMYFCASRAGTVNTGELFFGEGSRLTVL.

J is TRBJ2-4 and V is TRBV2; TRBD2 agrees at 10 bases. V lost 4 bases and J lost 11; bases outside the gene matches: 5. The CDR3 sequence is 13 residues long. Germline V gene sequence: CDR1 SNHLY, CDR2 FYNNEI. This CDR3 reads CASSASGGALQYF. The CDR3 DNA reads TGTGCCAGCAGTGCAAGCGGGGGGGCCCTTCAGTACTTC.

J is TRBJ2-5 and V is TRBV20-1; no definite D call. The germline V gene has CDR1 DFQATT and CDR2 SNEGSKA (reference sequence). The V and J ends lost 3 bases and 5 bases respectively, with 4 bases between them. The CDR3 loop spans 10 amino acids. The CDR3 loop reads CSASEETQYF. The DNA for the CDR3 is TGCAGTGCTAGTGAGGAGACCCAGTACTTC.

The genes are TRBV11-2 and TRBJ2-7; 7 nucleotides match TRBD1. CDR3 length: 14 residues. Looked up from germline, CDR1 is SGHAT and CDR2 is FQNNGV. V shed 3 bases and J 3 bases; nucleotides not matched to a gene: 5. The CDR3 DNA reads as TGTGCCAGCAGCTTGATTGACAGGGACTACGAGCAGTACTTC. It is translated as CASSLIDRDYEQYF. The whole variable domain, remainder taken from reference TRBV11-2 and TRBJ2-7, is EAGVAQSPRYKIIEKRQSVAFWCNPISGHATLYWYQQILGQGPKLLIQFQNNGVVDDSQLPKDRFSAERLKGVDSTLKIQPAKLEDSAVYLCASSLIDRDYEQYFGPGTRLTVT.

A single count supports this clone. The gene calls are TRBV4-1 and TRBJ1-5; D might be TRBD1 (6 bases). V gave up 0 bases and J gave up 3 bases, with 9 bases separating them. Germline V gives CDR1 MGHRA, CDR2 YSYEKL. The CDR3 has 15 residues. CDR3 sequence reads: CASSQDQGPNQPQHF. The CDR3 DNA reads TGCGCCAGCAGCCAAGATCAGGGGCCCAATCAGCCCCAGCATTTT.